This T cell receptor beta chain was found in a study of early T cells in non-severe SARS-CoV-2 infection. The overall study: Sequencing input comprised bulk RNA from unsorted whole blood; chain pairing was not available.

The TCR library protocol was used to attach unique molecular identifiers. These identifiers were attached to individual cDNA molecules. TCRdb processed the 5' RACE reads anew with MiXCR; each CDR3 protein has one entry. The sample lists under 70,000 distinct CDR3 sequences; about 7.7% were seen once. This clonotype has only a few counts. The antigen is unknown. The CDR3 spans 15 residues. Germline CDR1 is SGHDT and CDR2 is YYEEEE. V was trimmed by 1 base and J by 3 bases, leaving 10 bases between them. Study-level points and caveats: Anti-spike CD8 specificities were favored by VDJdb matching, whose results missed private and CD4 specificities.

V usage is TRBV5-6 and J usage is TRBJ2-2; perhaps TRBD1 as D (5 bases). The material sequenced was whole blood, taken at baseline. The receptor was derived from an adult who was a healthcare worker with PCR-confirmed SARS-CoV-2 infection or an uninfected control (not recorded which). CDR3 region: CASSLKGKYTGELFF. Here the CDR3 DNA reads TGTGCCAGCAGCTTGAAGGGGAAGTACACCGGGGAGCTGTTTTTT.